The entry below gives a single TCR beta chain sequence along with its context. Using immunoSEQ multiplex PCR, the repertoire was profiled, and TCRdb retains in-frame clones only, with some absent. The sample yields roughly 270,000 clones, 85% seen once. These data belong to a study of blood T cell repertoires in COVID-19. V gave up 3 bases and J gave up 8 bases; unmatched junction bases: 6. The CDR3 has 14 amino acids. Germline-derived CDR1 and CDR2 are LNHDA and SQIVND (reference sequence). Two consecutive negative NP/OP PCR tests, clearance, or resolved symptoms defined Cohort 3 recovery. The clonotype was recovered from a woman aged 50 to 60 who had recovered from COVID-19. This chain connects TRBV19 to TRBJ1-4, with 7 bases fitting TRBD1. Material: PBMCs or T cells enriched from blood (not recorded which). Here the CDR3 reads CASSIRGRGEKLFF. The CDR3 nucleotides are TGTGCCAGTAGTATTAGGGGGCGCGGGGAAAAACTGTTTTTT. Full variable domain (rest looked up from reference TRBV19 and TRBJ1-4): DGGITQSPKYLFRKEGQNVTLSCEQNLNHDAMYWYRQDPGQGLRLIYYSQIVNDFQKGDIAEGYSVSREKKESFPLTVTSAQKNPTAFYLCASSIRGRGEKLFFGSGTQLSVL.